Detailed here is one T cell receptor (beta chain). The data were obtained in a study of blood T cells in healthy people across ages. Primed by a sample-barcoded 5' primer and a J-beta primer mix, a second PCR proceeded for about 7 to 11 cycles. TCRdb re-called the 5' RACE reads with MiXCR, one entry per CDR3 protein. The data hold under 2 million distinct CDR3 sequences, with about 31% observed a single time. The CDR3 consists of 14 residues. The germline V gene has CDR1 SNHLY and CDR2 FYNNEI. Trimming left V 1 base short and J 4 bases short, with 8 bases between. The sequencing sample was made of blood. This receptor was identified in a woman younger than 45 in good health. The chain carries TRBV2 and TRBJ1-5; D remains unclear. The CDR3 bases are TGTGCCAGCAGTGAAGAGGCGGTTAATCAGCCCCAGCATTTT. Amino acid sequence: CASSEEAVNQPQHF.